This T cell receptor beta chain comes out of a study of siplizumab effects on memory and regulatory T cells. Roughly 10^5 TCR templates were measured in each sample. The table came from immunoSEQ multiplex PCR; TCRdb's copy has only in-frame clones and leaves some out. In the table there are about 110,000 clones, about 91% of which are singletons. A remark on this clone: The antigen is not known.

Overall study results and limits: In siplizumab cultures, the suppressive function of proliferating Tregs remained unconfirmed.

The CDR3 runs 16 residues. Trimming cost V 5 bases and J 9 bases, with 23 bases left between them. Germline values: CDR1 SGHVS, CDR2 FNYEAQ. This sequence originates from a human donor in good health. Specimen: Tregs sorted from blood. The rearrangement joins TRBV7-6 to TRBJ1-5; a weak D match, TRBD1 (5 bases). CDR3 sequence: CASSGDGSGLNGPQHF. The CDR3 bases are TGTGCCAGCAGCGGGGATGGGTCGGGGCTCAATGGGCCCCAGCATTTT.